The rows below give T cell receptor beta chains drawn from one sample of a study of cytomegalovirus exposure and HLA in healthy donors. Here immunoSEQ multiplex PCR was the method, and the copy in TCRdb shows in-frame clones only, minus some. This sample has roughly 120,000 clones, with roughly 78% found just once. Sequencing was done on a sample of PBMCs. Receptor source: a man in his thirties or forties in good health and CMV-seronegative. CDR3s include the opening cysteine and the closing phenylalanine or tryptophan.

V	CDR3
TRBV11-3	CASSTTPGLERSTDTQYF
TRBV15	CATSREVLAAATDTQYF
TRBV30	CAWSTGVGNTIYF
TRBV27	CASSSRDRNEKLFF
TRBV4-1	CASSQPRQGAHEQYF
TRBV10-3	CAIRAGLAGGNTGELFF
TRBV6-5	CASSTKGWQPQHF
TRBV11-2	CASSLVQGVNEKLFF
TRBV14	CASSPLGGLVGELFF
TRBV30	CAWSVARGWNTEAFF
TRBV18	CASSPRLAGGSYEQYF
TRBV6-1	CASSEDRLNEKLFF
TRBV27	CASSLLYGATNEKLFF
TRBV7-8	CASSLYAGEGSYNEQFF
TRBV29-1	CSVDRNTEAFF
TRBV19	CASSIAGDRVF
TRBV4-3	CASSQRQGYEQYF
TRBV7-8	CASSTGQDNQPQHF
TRBV7-9	CASSQGVGENTEAFF
TRBV9	CASSVRTGSTDTQYF
TRBV11-3	CASSPHSGSIYEQYF
TRBV5-1	CASSPGQGASHEQYF
TRBV7-2	CASSFSGRAADTQYF
TRBV5-5	CASCRGGLADEQYF
TRBV19	CASSPTGGETQYF
TRBV5-8	CASSLAAGGGLEPQNF
TRBV5-1	CASSLTGVGDFMTEAFF
TRBV6-5	CASSYSAGYEQYF
TRBV5-4	CASSLAGGRADTQYF
TRBV4-2	CASSSTLSGGNEQFF
TRBV27	CASSPWGGTEAFF
TRBV18	CASSYHQPGQGTSTDTQYF
TRBV27	CASSLLLAGGNEQFF
TRBV5-6	CASSFNRGNSNQPQHF
TRBV7-9	CASSLPQNTEAFF
TRBV5-1	CASSFSTGGGTEAFF
TRBV4-1	CASSQETGGPGNTRELFF
TRBV5-1	CASSLGGTAGETQYF
TRBV28	CASSLFPGTVFYTGELFF
TRBV7-2	CASSLDGFPYEQYF
TRBV7-8	CASSPSVRSLYEQYF
TRBV6-5	CASSNSNAGTDNEQYF
TRBV6-4	CASSLMTSGSLSEQFF
TRBV7-7	CASIRDGSGEGNTPYEQYF
TRBV4-1	CASSQEWGGEQYF
TRBV9	CASSVVGTSGSSTYNEQFF
TRBV13	CASSLGRRAANEKLFF
TRBV5-1	CASSLGQGCGYTF
TRBV5-4	CASSPGTQGSNYGYTF
TRBV6-5	CASSYSGTGGYEQYF
TRBV9	CASSFHTPTQRVRGRGSYNEQFF
TRBV7-8	CASSLGLPGGTEAFF
TRBV7-9	CASSAGTGSGEQYF
TRBV2	CASSEVAGVRGQYF
TRBV6-1	CASSSWRGYEQYF